A single sample gave rise to the 32 T cell receptor beta chains below, sequenced in a study of blood T cell repertoires in COVID-19 (dated by TCRdb to 2020 to 2022). Library preparation employed the immunoSEQ multiplex PCR assay. The table was pulled from immuneACCESS by TCRdb, which kept in-frame rearrangements only. Such tables lose some clones; where checked, under half of the loss comes from unresolved V genes, and the rest has no known cause. Within this sample are fewer than 150,000 clones, with over 75% of them counted one time only. The ten most abundant clones make up 2% to 3% of the sample. Sequencing was performed on peripheral blood. The receptors come from a man aged 45 to 65 with acute or convalescent COVID-19.

The rearrangement joins TRBV3-1 (or the pseudogene TRBV3-2) to TRBJ2-5; 11 nucleotides agree with TRBD2. V was clipped by 0 bases and J by 5 bases; unmatched bases: 8. From germline, CDR1 is LGHDT and CDR2 YNNKEL (reference sequence). The CDR3 is 17 amino acids. CDR3 loop: CASSQDLAGGLGETQYF. CDR3 in DNA: TGTGCCAGCAGCCAAGATCTAGCGGGGGGATTAGGGGAGACCCAGTACTTC.

This clone was seen just once. The chain recombines TRBV5-5 with TRBJ2-7, with 7 bases aligning to TRBD1. This CDR3 comprises 15 residues. The germline V gene has CDR1 SGHKS and CDR2 YYEKEE (reference sequence). The ends lost 4 bases at V and 1 base at J; junction bases unmatched: 8. The CDR3: CASSQGQSFSYEQYF. Written as DNA, the CDR3 is TGTGCCAGCAGCCAGGGACAGAGTTTTTCCTACGAGCAGTACTTC.

Notes on this clone: Sequence at one end of the junction differs from germline and may be a read error. The rearrangement links TRBV19 to TRBJ2-7; D is uncertain. The germline V gene has CDR1 LNHDA and CDR2 SQIVND (reference sequence). This CDR3 comprises 14 residues. The CDR3 region is CASSVEMSSYEQYF. DNA of the CDR3: TGTGCCAGTAGTGTAGAGATGAGCTCCTACGAGCAGTACTTC. Filled out from reference TRBV19 and TRBJ2-7, the complete variable domain reads DGGITQSPKYLFRKEGQNVTLSCEQNLNHDAMYWYRQDPGQGLRLIYYSQIVNDFQKGDIAEGYSVSREKKESFPLTVTSAQKNPTAFYLCASSVEMSSYEQYFGPGTRLTVT.

This rearrangement joins TRBV5-4 to TRBJ2-7; D unclear. Germline V CDR1 and CDR2: SGHNT, YYREEE (reference sequence). The CDR3 covers 11 residues. V was pared by 3 bases and J by 7 bases, with 8 bases between. The CDR3 DNA sequence: TGTGCCAGCAGCTCCTCCTTAGAGCAGTACTTC. Its translation is CASSSSLEQYF.

The rearrangement links TRBV7-9 to TRBJ2-1; 10 positions match TRBD2. CDR1 is SEHNR, CDR2 FQNEAQ, per germline (reference sequence). V was clipped by 3 bases and J by 6 bases; unmatched bases: 5. This CDR3 spans 15 amino acids. The CDR3 sequence: CASSLTSGFFNEQFF. The CDR3, as DNA: TGTGCCAGCAGCTTGACTAGCGGGTTCTTCAATGAGCAGTTCTTC.

This sequence joins TRBV19 and TRBJ1-5; weak D call: TRBD1 (5 bases). The CDR3 sequence is 13 residues long. CDR1 and CDR2 from the germline V gene are LNHDA and SQIVND (reference sequence). Trimming removed 6 bases from V and 5 bases from J, with 11 bases in between. DNA of the CDR3: TGTGCCAGTAGGGAGGGAGGGGATCAGCCCCAGCATTTT. It codes for CASREGGDQPQHF.

The CDR3, as DNA: TGCGCCAGCAGTGAGTCCGGGACTAGCACAGATACGCAGTATTTT. It encodes CASSESGTSTDTQYF. V and J are TRBV10-1 and TRBJ2-3; D is perhaps TRBD2 (6 bases). V lost 0 bases and J lost 0, with 7 bases in between. The length of the CDR3 is 15 residues. The germline V gene encodes CDR1 WNHNN and CDR2 SYGVQD (reference sequence).

This clone turned up a few times. V usage is TRBV4-2 and J usage is TRBJ2-4; possibly TRBD1 for D (8 bases). The CDR3 is made up of 15 amino acids. The V end lost 2 bases, the J end lost 8 bases, and 16 bases lay between the germline ends. Germline CDR1 reads LGHNA; CDR2 reads YNFKEQ. The CDR3 region is CASSQPTGAGDIQYF. CDR3 DNA: TGTGCCAGCAGCCAACCGACAGGGGCGGGGGACATTCAGTACTTC.

The chain links TRBV5-1 to TRBJ2-3, with 7 nucleotides matching TRBD2. The junction had 10 bases not matched to a gene; V was cut back by 3 bases and J by 3 bases. The CDR3 consists of 16 residues. CDR1 is SGHRS and CDR2 is YFSETQ in the germline V gene. The CDR3 here is CASSSGGSGLTDTQYF. As DNA, the CDR3 is TGCGCCAGCAGCTCGGGAGGTAGCGGACTAACAGATACGCAGTATTTT.

The V and J genes are TRBV30 and TRBJ1-2; D is unclear. Trimming pared 5 bases from V and 8 bases from J, leaving 21 bases between. The CDR3 has 14 amino acids. Germline V gene lookup returns CDR1 GTSNPN and CDR2 SVGIG (reference sequence). The CDR3 reads CAWFRRRVQRGYTF. CDR3 sequence (DNA): TGTGCCTGGTTCCGACGGAGGGTGCAGCGAGGCTACACCTTC.

The chain couples TRBV7-3 to TRBJ2-1; TRBD1 is a possible D gene (5 bases). Per the germline V gene, CDR1 is SGHTA and CDR2 is FQGTGA. The V end lost 5 bases, the J end lost 0 bases, and 11 bases lay between the germline ends. This CDR3 is 15 amino acids long. DNA of the CDR3: TGTGCCAGCAGCCCCAGGGCGGCCTCCTACAATGAGCAGTTCTTC. It codes for CASSPRAASYNEQFF.

V usage is TRBV18 and J usage is TRBJ1-1; no definite D call. V was clipped by 2 bases and J by 1 base, with 8 bases between them. This CDR3 has 14 residues. Germline loops: CDR1 KGHSH, CDR2 LQKENI. Here the CDR3 DNA reads TGTGCCAGCTCACCAGGACTGGAGAACACTGAAGCTTTCTTT. This translates into CASSPGLENTEAFF.

In DNA form, the CDR3 reads TGTGCCAGCAGCTTAGAAGGACAGGTGGGCCCCTACGAGCAGTACTTC. Translated: CASSLEGQVGPYEQYF. V is TRBV7-9 and J is TRBJ2-7; 7 positions match TRBD1. The CDR3 has 16 amino acids. With V trimmed by 1 base and J by 2 bases, 8 bases remained unmatched. The germline V gene has CDR1 SEHNR and CDR2 FQNEAQ (reference sequence).

The chain combines TRBV5-1 with TRBJ2-3; TRBD1 might be the D (6 bases). V was shortened by 5 bases and J by 2 bases, with 12 bases between the two germline ends. From germline, CDR1 is SGHRS and CDR2 YFSETQ. The CDR3 length is 14 residues. The CDR3 loop reads CASSYGQPTDTQYF. CDR3 DNA: TGCGCCAGCAGTTACGGACAGCCCACAGATACGCAGTATTTT.

This chain links TRBV6-2 or TRBV6-3 with TRBJ1-1; TRBD1 is a possible D gene (5 bases). The CDR3 has 18 residues. Germline V gene sequence: CDR1 MNHEY, CDR2 SVGEGT. Deletions cut 3 bases from V and 7 bases from J, with 27 bases between. The CDR3 region is CASSYTVYVNEPDIEAFF. The CDR3 nucleotides are TGTGCCAGCAGTTATACCGTCTACGTCAATGAGCCGGACATTGAAGCTTTCTTT.

In its sample, this clone was seen a few times. The chain employs TRBV6-6 and TRBJ1-2; D may be TRBD1 (6 bases). The V end was cut by 4 bases, the J end by 4 bases, with 19 bases between. Germline CDR1 is MNHNY and CDR2 is SVGAGI (reference sequence). This CDR3 has 16 residues. The CDR3 nucleotides read TGTGCCAGCAGTTCCCGGGACACAACTTGGGCCTATGGCTACACCTTC. Amino acids: CASSSRDTTWAYGYTF.

This chain joins TRBV6-5 and TRBJ2-5, with 12 bases matching TRBD1. V lost 6 bases and J lost 0; bases outside the gene matches: 2. Germline V CDR1 and CDR2: MNHEY, SVGAGI. CDR3 length equals 15 residues. CDR3 amino acids: CASRGTGGYQETQYF. The CDR3 region has the DNA TGTGCCAGCAGGGGGACAGGGGGCTACCAAGAGACCCAGTACTTC.

This chain uses TRBV7-2 with TRBJ2-5; 7 nucleotides align to TRBD1. The germline gives CDR1 SGHTA, CDR2 FQGNSA. This CDR3 has 14 amino acids. The trim removed 5 bases at V and 1 base at J, leaving 4 bases unmatched. CDR3 sequence: CASSRAGGQETQYF. The CDR3 DNA sequence: TGTGCCAGCAGCAGGGCAGGGGGCCAAGAGACCCAGTACTTC.

This chain links TRBV3-1 (or the pseudogene TRBV3-2) with TRBJ2-7; 7 nucleotides line up with TRBD2. V was clipped by 2 bases and J by 11 bases; unmatched bases: 6. The CDR3 is 12 residues long. CDR1 is LGHDT, CDR2 YNNKEL, per germline (reference sequence). CDR3 region: CASSQRSGMEYF. In nucleotides, the CDR3 is TGTGCCAGCAGCCAACGCAGCGGGATGGAGTACTTC.

The V call is TRBV28, the J call TRBJ2-7; tentative D call: TRBD1 (5 bases). V dropped 3 bases and J dropped 0 bases, with 12 bases sitting between them. CDR3 length equals 15 residues. CDR1 and CDR2 from the germline V gene are MDHEN and SYDVKM. The CDR3 DNA reads TGTGCCAGCAGTTTTTGGACATTTAGCTCCTACGAGCAGTACTTC. Translation gives CASSFWTFSSYEQYF.

Only one count was recorded for this clone. The chain uses TRBV19 and TRBJ2-5; 7 bases fit TRBD1. Losses at the gene ends were 3 bases for V and 0 bases for J; bases not matched to a gene: 7. The CDR3 has 16 residues. The germline CDR1 and CDR2 sequences are LNHDA and SQIVND (reference sequence). The CDR3: CASSIPGQDYQETQYF. CDR3 DNA: TGTGCCAGTAGTATCCCCGGACAGGATTACCAAGAGACCCAGTACTTC.

The rearrangement links TRBV10-3 to TRBJ1-5; TRBD1 matches 7 bases. The CDR3 has 14 residues. Trimming at V came to 7 bases and at J to 3 bases, leaving 6 bases not matched to a gene. Germline CDR1 is ENHRY and CDR2 is SYGVKD. CDR3 DNA sequence: TGTGCCATCAATAGACAGGGAGCCAATCAGCCCCAGCATTTT. Encoded protein: CAINRQGANQPQHF.

V gene TRBV2 combines with J gene TRBJ2-2; a weak D match, TRBD2 (6 bases). V lost 3 bases, J lost 4 bases, and 12 bases lay in between. Germline values: CDR1 SNHLY, CDR2 FYNNEI. The CDR3 is 15 amino acids. The CDR3 loop reads CASSDLLGGTGELFF. DNA of the CDR3: TGTGCCAGCAGTGATCTGCTGGGGGGCACCGGGGAGCTGTTTTTT. The entire variable domain, with the rest obtained from reference TRBV2 and TRBJ2-2, is as follows: EPEVTQTPSHQVTQMGQEVILRCVPISNHLYFYWYRQILGQKVEFLVSFYNNEISEKSEIFDDQFSVERPDGSNFTLKIRSTKLEDSAMYFCASSDLLGGTGELFFGEGSRLTVL.

This chain links TRBV13 with TRBJ2-5; tentative D call: TRBD1 (6 bases). V dropped 0 bases and J dropped 2 bases, with 10 bases sitting between them. The CDR3 sequence is 15 residues long. Germline assignment: CDR1 PRHDT and CDR2 FYEKMQ (reference sequence). CDR3 loop: CASSLGLQGQETQYF. Here the CDR3 DNA reads TGTGCCAGCAGCTTAGGCCTCCAGGGGCAAGAGACCCAGTACTTC. The whole variable domain, remainder taken from reference TRBV13 and TRBJ2-5, is AAGVIQSPRHLIKEKRETATLKCYPIPRHDTVYWYQQGPGQDPQFLISFYEKMQSDKGSIPDRFSAQQFSDYHSELNMSSLELGDSALYFCASSLGLQGQETQYFGPGTRLLVL.

The chain recombines TRBV6-6 with TRBJ1-4; 11 bases line up with TRBD1. CDR1 is MNHNY, CDR2 SVGAGI, per germline (reference sequence). V shed 6 bases, J shed 2 bases, and the junction held 2 bases outside the gene matches. This CDR3 contains 15 residues. The DNA of the CDR3 is TGTGCCAGCAGGCGGGACAGGGGGACTAATGAAAAACTGTTTTTT. This codes for CASRRDRGTNEKLFF.

This clone appeared once. The chain has TRBV27 and TRBJ1-5; maybe TRBD1 (5 bases). The CDR3 has 15 amino acids. The V end was cut by 6 bases, the J end by 5 bases, with 17 bases between. In germline, CDR1 is MNHEY, CDR2 SMNVEV (reference sequence). CDR3 amino acids: CASSLLTAPYQPQHF. In nucleotides, the CDR3 is TGTGCCAGCAGCCTTTTGACAGCACCTTATCAGCCCCAGCATTTT.

The chain is built from TRBV2 and TRBJ1-2, with TRBD1 matching 7 bases. J was trimmed by 8 bases and V by 7 bases; bases with no gene match: 10. The CDR3 length is 13 residues. Germline CDR1 is SNHLY and CDR2 is FYNNEI. The CDR3 nucleotides are TGTGCCAGCACCCCGGAGTACAGGGGCGGCTACACCTTC. It specifies CASTPEYRGGYTF.

The CDR3 coding sequence is TGTGCCAGCAGCTTGGGTGAAAGCGGTTACAATGAGCAGTTCTTC. It yields the protein CASSLGESGYNEQFF. The rearrangement joins TRBV5-8 to TRBJ2-1; D is possibly TRBD2 (5 bases). Germline values: CDR1 SGHTS, CDR2 YDEGEE. CDR3 length equals 15 residues. V lost 0 bases and J 4 bases, leaving 11 bases between the germline ends.

This clone is a singleton in its sample. The gene calls are TRBV6-5 and TRBJ2-1; TRBD2 agrees at 8 bases. With 4 bases clipped from V and 5 bases from J, the junction kept 7 bases outside the gene matches. The CDR3 runs to 15 residues. The V gene's germline CDR1 is MNHEY and CDR2 SVGAGI. The CDR3 here is CASSSLAGTHNEQFF. The CDR3 region has the DNA TGTGCCAGCAGTTCCCTAGCGGGCACCCACAATGAGCAGTTCTTC.

V and J are TRBV24-1 and TRBJ1-2; tentative D call: TRBD1 (5 bases). In germline, CDR1 is KGHDR, CDR2 SFDVKD. CDR3 length equals 12 residues. V dropped 9 bases and J dropped 4 bases, with 11 bases sitting between them. The CDR3 loop is CATSPGGYGYTF. In DNA form, the CDR3 reads TGTGCCACCTCTCCCGGGGGCTATGGCTACACCTTC.

The V and J genes are TRBV5-1 and TRBJ1-3, with TRBD1 as a possible D gene (6 bases). Germline V gene data show CDR1 as SGHRS and CDR2 as YFSETQ. CDR3 size: 14 residues. Trimming took off 0 bases at V and 4 bases at J, with 8 bases between the two ends. The CDR3 loop is CASSLEQGGNTIYF. The CDR3 DNA reads as TGCGCCAGCAGCTTGGAACAGGGAGGAAACACCATATATTTT. The whole variable domain, filled in from reference TRBV5-1 and TRBJ1-3, reads KAGVTQTPRYLIKTRGQQVTLSCSPISGHRSVSWYQQTPGQGLQFLFEYFSETQRNKGNFPGRFSGRQFSNSRSEMNVSTLELGDSALYLCASSLEQGGNTIYFGEGSWLTVV.

The V call is TRBV4-1, the J call TRBJ2-7; no reliable D call. CDR3 length: 14 amino acids. Trimming took off 0 bases at V and 0 bases at J, with 6 bases between the two ends. Germline CDR1 is MGHRA and CDR2 is YSYEKL. The CDR3 region is CASSQDPGSYEQYF. CDR3 nucleotides: TGCGCCAGCAGCCAAGATCCGGGCTCCTACGAGCAGTACTTC.